These 32 T cell receptor beta chains were all obtained from the same sample, sequenced in a study of cytomegalovirus exposure and HLA in healthy donors. Researchers ran the PCR with 60 Vbeta and 13 Jbeta primers. The table came from immunoSEQ multiplex PCR; TCRdb's copy has only in-frame clones and leaves some out. This table has 70,000 to 95,000 clones, 75% to 85% appearing once. The sequencing sample was made of PBMCs. Every receptor here comes from a woman aged 40 to 50 in good health and CMV-seropositive.

This clone was counted a single time. V and J are TRBV6-1 and TRBJ1-2; D is undetermined. The CDR3 is made up of 12 amino acids. The germline gives CDR1 MNHNS, CDR2 SASEGT. V was shortened by 4 bases and J by 8 bases, with 11 bases between the two germline ends. The CDR3 nucleotides read TGTGCCAGCAGTGGGGGAGCGCGGGGCTACACCTTC. This sequence encodes CASSGGARGYTF.

CDR3 nucleotide sequence: TGTGCCAGTTTGGAGGGATTCACAGGGGTGGTGTATGGCTACACCTTC. The encoded protein is CASLEGFTGVVYGYTF. The chain combines TRBV2 with TRBJ1-2; 7 bases are shared with TRBD1. The CDR3 consists of 16 residues. The germline CDR1 and CDR2 sequences are SNHLY and FYNNEI. V lost 9 bases to trimming and J lost 5 bases; unmatched junction nucleotides: 18.

The V gene is TRBV5-1, the J gene TRBJ2-3, with TRBD1 identical over 7 bases. Germline CDR1 reads SGHRS; CDR2 reads YFSETQ. V dropped 3 bases and J dropped 6; count of bases not matched to a gene: 7. This CDR3 has 14 residues. The CDR3 region has the DNA TGCGCCAGCAGCTCCCGTGACAGGGTGGATACGCAGTATTTT. Translated: CASSSRDRVDTQYF.

As for this clone: Mismatch with germline at one junction end may stem from a read error. This sequence joins TRBV6-1 and TRBJ2-7; TRBD1 aligns across 9 bases. CDR3 size: 14 residues. Germline lookup yields CDR1 MNHNS and CDR2 SASEGT. Here the CDR3 reads CASSEDGGGTGLLF. As DNA, the CDR3 is TGTGCCAGCAGTGAAGATGGTGGGGGGACAGGGCTACTCTTC.

This clone was detected only once. This chain uses TRBV6-1 with TRBJ2-7; TRBD2 matches at 8 bases. V shed 4 bases, J shed 2 bases, and the junction held 4 bases outside the gene matches. This CDR3 is built from 14 residues. The germline gives CDR1 MNHNS, CDR2 SASEGT. CDR3 in DNA: TGTGCCAGCAGTGCCGGGGGGGGGACCTACGAGCAGTACTTC. Protein: CASSAGGGTYEQYF.

The V and J genes are TRBV9 and TRBJ1-2, with D unresolved. Germline-derived CDR1 and CDR2 are SGDLS and YYNGEE. This CDR3 comprises 13 residues. V gave up 0 bases and J gave up 4 bases, with 7 bases separating them. The CDR3 loop is CASSVDEGYGYTF. In DNA, the CDR3 is TGTGCCAGCAGCGTAGACGAGGGCTATGGCTACACCTTC.

This clone has more than one count but fewer than ten. The J gene is TRBJ2-5, the V gene TRBV11-1, with 7 nucleotides matching TRBD2. V shed 1 base, J shed 4 bases, and the junction held 9 bases outside the gene matches. The CDR3 runs to 16 residues. Germline CDR1 SGHAT, CDR2 FQDESV (reference sequence). In DNA, the CDR3 is TGTGCCAGCAGCTTAGTTGGCCTCAGGGAGGGAGAGACCCAGTACTTC. Amino acids: CASSLVGLREGETQYF.

The chain links TRBV7-9 to TRBJ1-3; the match to TRBD1 covers 7 bases. Germline CDR1 is SEHNR and CDR2 is FQNEAQ (reference sequence). The V segment lost 5 bases and the J segment 1 base; nucleotides outside the gene matches: 11. This CDR3 comprises 17 residues. The CDR3 nucleotides read TGTGCCAGCAGCCCTCGAGGGACAGTAGATTCTGGAAACACCATATATTTT. The encoded protein is CASSPRGTVDSGNTIYF. Based on the CDR3 plus reference TRBV7-9 and TRBJ1-3, the full variable domain is DTGVSQNPRHKITKRGQNVTFRCDPISEHNRLYWYRQTLGQGPEFLTYFQNEAQLEKSRLLSDRFSAERPKGSFSTLEIQRTEQGDSAMYLCASSPRGTVDSGNTIYFGEGSWLTVV.

This chain uses TRBV10-1 with TRBJ1-1; D possibly corresponds to TRBD1 (6 bases). Trimming took 6 bases from V and 0 from J, leaving 20 bases between them. This CDR3 comprises 17 residues. Germline CDR1 reads WNHNN; CDR2 reads SYGVQD (reference sequence). CDR3 amino acids: CASSEVVTGPLNTEAFF. DNA of the CDR3: TGCGCCAGCAGCGAAGTCGTGACAGGTCCCCTGAACACTGAAGCTTTCTTT.

The chain joins TRBV7-4 to TRBJ2-7; 7 positions match TRBD2. The germline V gene encodes CDR1 SGHVT and CDR2 SQSDAQ. This CDR3 comprises 15 residues. Losses at the gene ends were 3 bases for V and 4 bases for J; bases not matched to a gene: 9. CDR3 region: CASSFLAGWGYEQYF. In DNA form, the CDR3 reads TGTGCCAGCAGCTTCTTAGCGGGTTGGGGGTACGAGCAGTACTTC.

This clone appeared a single time. The chain carries TRBV6-5 and TRBJ2-1, with a tentative D call TRBD2 (7 bases). Trimming pared 6 bases from V and 4 bases from J, leaving 10 bases between. The CDR3 runs 13 residues. Germline CDR1 MNHEY, CDR2 SVGAGI. CDR3 region: CASRRGRYNEQFF. The CDR3, as DNA: TGTGCCAGCAGGCGGGGGCGATACAATGAGCAGTTCTTC.

The chain carries TRBV7-2 and TRBJ2-5; D unresolved. The CDR3 is made up of 13 amino acids. Germline-derived CDR1 and CDR2 are SGHTA and FQGNSA. V lost 7 bases to trimming and J lost 5 bases, with 14 bases between them. CDR3 bases: TGTGCCAGCACCCTGACTTTTGGGGAGACCCAGTACTTC. Its translation: CASTLTFGETQYF.

A few counts support this clone. This chain joins TRBV5-8 and TRBJ2-3; 8 bases line up with TRBD2. The CDR3 totals 15 residues. The germline gives CDR1 SGHTS, CDR2 YDEGEE. Germline trimming cut 3 bases from V and 2 bases from J; bases unmatched to any gene: 5. Here the CDR3 reads CASSSRRGATDTQYF. The DNA for the CDR3 is TGTGCCAGCAGCTCAAGGCGGGGGGCCACAGATACGCAGTATTTT.

The chain couples TRBV7-3 to TRBJ1-2; 7 bases line up with TRBD1. This CDR3 has 14 residues. Per the germline V gene, CDR1 is SGHTA and CDR2 is FQGTGA. V lost 6 bases to trimming and J lost 5 bases; unmatched junction nucleotides: 9. The CDR3 nucleotides read TGTGCCAGCAGGGCCGGGACAGAGGCTTATGGCTACACCTTC. Amino acids: CASRAGTEAYGYTF.

The chain is built from TRBV10-3 and TRBJ1-4; tentatively, D is TRBD1 (6 bases). Germline V lookup: CDR1 ENHRY, CDR2 SYGVKD. Trimming took 6 bases from V and 7 from J, leaving 24 bases between them. The CDR3 contains 17 residues. This chain's CDR3 is CAISRGLPRGSGEKLFF. Here the CDR3 DNA reads TGTGCCATCAGCCGCGGACTGCCCAGGGGATCGGGTGAAAAACTGTTTTTT.

The chain recombines TRBV19 with TRBJ1-1; the D is unclear. Germline V CDR1 and CDR2: LNHDA, SQIVND (reference sequence). V was cut by 3 bases and J by 4 bases, with 15 bases left in between. The CDR3 length is 15 residues. CDR3 region: CASSMVGTKSTEAFF. The DNA of the CDR3 is TGTGCCAGTAGTATGGTGGGCACCAAATCCACTGAAGCTTTCTTT.

The chain recombines TRBV7-9 with TRBJ1-1; D is perhaps TRBD1 (6 bases). The CDR3 loop spans 11 amino acids. V was clipped by 3 bases and J by 8 bases, with 7 bases between them. The V gene's germline CDR1 is SEHNR and CDR2 FQNEAQ (reference sequence). The CDR3 region has the DNA TGTGCCAGCAGCTTCGACAGGGAAGCTTTCTTT. Translating gives CASSFDREAFF.

The V and J genes are TRBV19 and TRBJ2-7; TRBD1 aligns across 8 bases. The V gene end was trimmed by 8 bases and the J gene end by 5 bases; junction bases not matched to a gene: 11. Germline CDR1 and CDR2: LNHDA and SQIVND (reference sequence). CDR3 length equals 14 residues. In DNA form, the CDR3 reads TGTGCCAGTCAAAGGGGCACAGGGGGGCACGAGCAGTACTTC. This gives the protein CASQRGTGGHEQYF. The variable domain in full, completed from reference TRBV19 and TRBJ2-7, reads DGGITQSPKYLFRKEGQNVTLSCEQNLNHDAMYWYRQDPGQGLRLIYYSQIVNDFQKGDIAEGYSVSREKKESFPLTVTSAQKNPTAFYLCASQRGTGGHEQYFGPGTRLTVT.

This clone was picked up one time. The rearrangement links TRBV4-2 to TRBJ1-1; D is possibly TRBD1 (5 bases). V was clipped by 0 bases and J by 5 bases, with 13 bases between them. The CDR3 is 15 residues long. From germline, CDR1 is LGHNA and CDR2 YNFKEQ. CDR3 sequence (DNA): TGTGCCAGCAGCCAAGACAGGGATAAAAAAACTGAAGCTTTCTTT. Translating gives CASSQDRDKKTEAFF.

The rearrangement uses TRBV27 and TRBJ1-2, with 7 bases identical to TRBD1. With 5 bases clipped from V and 4 bases from J, the junction kept 10 bases outside the gene matches. There are 15 residues in the CDR3. Germline V gene sequence: CDR1 MNHEY, CDR2 SMNVEV (reference sequence). CDR3 in DNA: TGTGCCAGCAGTCTCCGGGACAGACCCTTCTATGGCTACACCTTC. As protein: CASSLRDRPFYGYTF.

The rearrangement joins TRBV2 to TRBJ1-5; D gene ambiguous. CDR1 is SNHLY, CDR2 FYNNEI, per germline. V dropped 4 bases and J dropped 7 bases, with 14 bases sitting between them. The CDR3 covers 14 residues. The CDR3 nucleotides read TGTGCCAGCAGTGGTACCCATCTCAGACAGCCCCAGCATTTT. Its translation is CASSGTHLRQPQHF. Full variable domain (rest looked up from reference TRBV2 and TRBJ1-5): EPEVTQTPSHQVTQMGQEVILRCVPISNHLYFYWYRQILGQKVEFLVSFYNNEISEKSEIFDDQFSVERPDGSNFTLKIRSTKLEDSAMYFCASSGTHLRQPQHFGDGTRLSIL.

CDR3 in DNA: TGTGCCAGCAGCCAAGGAAGGCTCAGCGGGGGCTTCACAGATACGCAGTATTTT. Translated: CASSQGRLSGGFTDTQYF. The chain has TRBV4-2 and TRBJ2-3; 8 bases agree with TRBD2. Germline V gives CDR1 LGHNA, CDR2 YNFKEQ. CDR3 length: 18 residues. V trimming: 1 base; J trimming: 2 bases; junction bases outside the gene matches: 11.

The chain links TRBV30 to TRBJ2-6; weak D call: TRBD1 (6 bases). V was pared by 4 bases and J by 4 bases, with 8 bases between. Looked up from germline, CDR1 is GTSNPN and CDR2 is SVGIG (reference sequence). The CDR3 sequence is 13 residues long. This CDR3 reads CAWTRGGANVLTF. CDR3 nucleotide sequence: TGTGCCTGGACTAGGGGGGGGGCCAACGTCCTGACTTTC.

The V gene is TRBV11-3, the J gene TRBJ2-3; no reliable D call. V lost 2 bases and J 3 bases, leaving 6 bases between the germline ends. CDR3 size: 13 residues. From germline, CDR1 is SGHNT and CDR2 YENEEA. The CDR3 protein is CASSLHQTDTQYF. Here the CDR3 DNA reads TGTGCCAGCAGCTTACACCAGACAGATACGCAGTATTTT.

This clone was counted a single time. The chain recombines TRBV7-2 with TRBJ2-2, with TRBD1 identical over 7 bases. Per germline, CDR1 SGHTA and CDR2 FQGNSA. The ends lost 5 bases at V and 0 bases at J; junction bases unmatched: 6. There are 16 residues in the CDR3. The CDR3 DNA follows: TGTGCCAGCAGCCTCCCGACAGGGACGAACACCGGGGAGCTGTTTTTT. As protein: CASSLPTGTNTGELFF.

The J gene is TRBJ2-5, the V gene TRBV5-1; D is perhaps TRBD1 (5 bases). Germline lookup yields CDR1 SGHRS and CDR2 YFSETQ. Trimming removed 3 bases at V and 5 bases at J, with 20 bases between. CDR3 length equals 16 residues. The DNA of the CDR3 is TGCGCCAGCAGCTGGCGACAGATGTGGGGCGAGGAGACCCAGTACTTC. Protein: CASSWRQMWGEETQYF.

The rearrangement uses TRBV5-4 and TRBJ1-1, with D possibly TRBD1 on 6 matching bases. Germline values: CDR1 SGHNT, CDR2 YYREEE (reference sequence). CDR3 length equals 11 residues. Trimming shortened V by 4 bases and J by 8 bases, and 9 bases separated the two germline ends. DNA for the CDR3: TGTGCCAGCAGCATGGACAGAGAAGCTTTCTTT. Translated, it gives CASSMDREAFF.

This chain connects TRBV6-6 to TRBJ2-7; 7 bases align to TRBD2. In germline, CDR1 is MNHNY, CDR2 SVGAGI (reference sequence). Trimming took 8 bases from V and 2 from J; bases not matched to a gene: 6. The CDR3 covers 13 residues. In nucleotides, the CDR3 is TGTGCCAGCTCGCGGGGGTCGGCCTACGAGCAGTACTTC. Amino acids: CASSRGSAYEQYF.

The table lists this clone with a count of one. Here the CDR3 reads CASSPQGSGYTEAFF. CDR3 coding DNA: TGTGCCAGCAGCCCACAGGGGAGCGGGTACACTGAAGCTTTCTTT. This chain connects TRBV5-6 to TRBJ1-1, with 7 bases aligning to TRBD1. Per germline, CDR1 SGHDT and CDR2 YYEEEE. CDR3 length: 15 amino acids. J lost 3 bases, V lost 4 bases, and 9 bases had no gene match. The full variable domain, rest sourced from reference TRBV5-6 and TRBJ1-1, is DAGVTQSPTHLIKTRGQQVTLRCSPKSGHDTVSWYQQALGQGPQFIFQYYEEEERQRGNFPDRFSGHQFPNYSSELNVNALLLGDSALYLCASSPQGSGYTEAFFGQGTRLTVV.

The gene calls are TRBV2 and TRBJ1-2, with TRBD1 matching over 7 bases. This CDR3 region has 13 residues. Germline V gene sequence: CDR1 SNHLY, CDR2 FYNNEI. V shed 4 bases and J 6 bases; nucleotides not matched to a gene: 5. The CDR3 DNA reads as TGTGCCAGCAGTGGACAGGGTCGAGATGGCTACACCTTC. Amino acid sequence: CASSGQGRDGYTF. Complete variable domain (other parts from reference TRBV2 and TRBJ1-2): EPEVTQTPSHQVTQMGQEVILRCVPISNHLYFYWYRQILGQKVEFLVSFYNNEISEKSEIFDDQFSVERPDGSNFTLKIRSTKLEDSAMYFCASSGQGRDGYTFGSGTRLTVV.

The V and J genes are TRBV7-9 and TRBJ2-7, with TRBD1 matching over 9 bases. This CDR3 has 16 residues. CDR1 is SEHNR, CDR2 FQNEAQ, per germline (reference sequence). Trimming cost V 4 bases and J 7 bases; bases outside gene matches: 14. In DNA, the CDR3 is TGTGCCAGCAGCTCTGGGTCACAGGGGGCGCAAGGAGAGCAGTACTTC. Protein: CASSSGSQGAQGEQYF.

This clone was seen only a few times. The chain carries TRBV11-1 and TRBJ2-5, with 13 bases fitting TRBD2. Germline CDR1 is SGHAT and CDR2 is FQDESV (reference sequence). Trimming cost V 5 bases and J 5 bases; bases outside gene matches: 8. The CDR3 loop spans 16 amino acids. CDR3 nucleotides: TGTGCCAGCAGCCCTGGACTAGCGGGAGACGGGGAGACCCAGTACTTC. This gives the protein CASSPGLAGDGETQYF.